The 18 T cell receptor beta chains reported below all come from one sample, sequenced in a study of beta chain features in type 1 diabetes. No antigen has been identified for these receptors. Findings and limits, study-wide: Moderately but significantly shorter TCRB CDR3s were found in Type 1 diabetes patients in all four CD4+ subsets.

Sequencing targeted expressed TCRB transcripts, as all isolated RNA had been reverse transcribed. The data were produced by immunoSEQ multiplex PCR, yet TCRdb's version contains in-frame clones alone and is incomplete. The data contain 240,000 or so clones, about 15% of them seen just once; the ten biggest clones take up almost 0.02%. Material for sequencing was naive CD4+ T cells from blood. The receptors originated from a man between 25 and 39 years old with type 1 diabetes.

In its sample, this clone was seen a few times. The V gene is TRBV11-1, the J gene TRBJ2-5, with TRBD2 identical over 12 bases. After removal of 4 bases from V and 5 bases from J, the junction contained 5 bases not matched to a gene. CDR3 length equals 15 residues. Germline CDR1 reads SGHAT; CDR2 reads FQDESV (reference sequence). CDR3 DNA sequence: TGTGCCAGCAGCTCTCGTCTAGCGGGAGGGGAGACCCAGTACTTC. It codes for CASSSRLAGGETQYF. Looking up the rest from reference TRBV11-1 and TRBJ2-5 gives the full variable domain: EAEVAQSPRYKITEKSQAVAFWCDPISGHATLYWYRQILGQGPELLVQFQDESVVDDSQLPKDRFSAERLKGVDSTLKIQPAELGDSAMYLCASSSRLAGGETQYFGPGTRLLVL.

V gene TRBV19 combines with J gene TRBJ2-1; 7 positions match TRBD2. The germline CDR1 and CDR2 sequences are LNHDA and SQIVND (reference sequence). Trimming removed 6 bases from V and 6 bases from J; junction bases left unmatched: 8. The CDR3 is made up of 14 amino acids. The CDR3 DNA follows: TGTGCCAGTAGAACAGCGGGGAGCTTCAATGAGCAGTTCTTC. Amino acid sequence: CASRTAGSFNEQFF.

The table lists this clone with a few counts. The gene calls are TRBV30 and TRBJ2-1; TRBD2 matches at 13 bases. The CDR3 has 17 amino acids. From germline, CDR1 is GTSNPN and CDR2 SVGIG (reference sequence). With V trimmed by 2 bases and J by 7 bases, 11 bases remained unmatched. The CDR3 here is CAWSFYRTSGSRNEQFF. The CDR3 DNA reads as TGTGCCTGGAGTTTTTATCGGACTAGCGGGAGTAGGAATGAGCAGTTCTTC.

The CDR3 DNA sequence: TGTGCCAGCAGCTTGATCGGGGCTAACTATGGCTACACCTTC. It is translated as CASSLIGANYGYTF. The rearrangement links TRBV5-4 to TRBJ1-2; D is undetermined. Germline V gives CDR1 SGHNT, CDR2 YYREEE (reference sequence). This CDR3 spans 14 amino acids. Trimming cost V 1 base and J 0 bases, with 7 bases left between them.

The chain carries TRBV6-1 and TRBJ2-4, with D perhaps matching TRBD2 (6 bases). CDR1 and CDR2 (germline): MNHNS, SASEGT. The V and J ends lost 10 bases and 3 bases respectively, with 16 bases between them. The CDR3 totals 14 residues. The DNA for the CDR3 is TGTGCCACCCAGCGGACGGGGGACAAAAACATTCAGTACTTC. This encodes CATQRTGDKNIQYF.

This clone was picked up a small number of times. The chain uses TRBV6-1 and TRBJ1-6; no clear D gene. The V end lost 5 bases, the J end lost 7 bases, and 12 bases lay between the germline ends. CDR1 is MNHNS, CDR2 SASEGT, per germline. The CDR3 has 14 residues. The CDR3: CASSTLTGNSPLHF. In DNA, the CDR3 is TGTGCCAGCAGTACCCTGACGGGAAATTCACCCCTCCACTTT.

The chain has TRBV15 and TRBJ2-3; 11 bases line up with TRBD2. The CDR3 has 15 amino acids. Per germline, CDR1 LNHNV and CDR2 YYDKDF (reference sequence). The ends lost 5 bases at V and 5 bases at J; junction bases unmatched: 6. The CDR3 DNA is TGTGCCACCAGCGTTCGGGGACTAGCGGAAGATACGCAGTATTTT. Its translation is CATSVRGLAEDTQYF.

The V call is TRBV29-1, the J call TRBJ2-3; 9 bases map to TRBD1. The germline gives CDR1 SQVTM, CDR2 ANQGSEA. The ends lost 3 bases at V and 1 base at J; junction bases unmatched: 2. The CDR3 length is 14 residues. The CDR3 coding sequence is TGCAGCGTTGAGTGGACAGGGGGCACAGATACGCAGTATTTT. Its translation: CSVEWTGGTDTQYF.

The chain couples TRBV5-1 to TRBJ2-1; weak D call: TRBD1 (5 bases). V was trimmed by 0 bases and J by 4 bases, leaving 8 bases between them. The CDR3 is 14 residues long. Germline-derived CDR1 and CDR2 are SGHRS and YFSETQ. The chain's CDR3 is CASSLDQGYNEQFF. CDR3 sequence (DNA): TGCGCCAGCAGCTTGGATCAGGGATACAATGAGCAGTTCTTC.

The V gene is TRBV19, the J gene TRBJ2-2; 7 positions match TRBD1. This CDR3 is built from 14 residues. The V gene end was trimmed by 5 bases and the J gene end by 4 bases; junction bases not matched to a gene: 4. Germline CDR1 LNHDA, CDR2 SQIVND (reference sequence). CDR3 DNA sequence: TGTGCCAGTAGTGAGGGACAGCTCACCGGGGAGCTGTTTTTT. Protein product: CASSEGQLTGELFF. Supplemented by reference TRBV19 and TRBJ2-2, the full variable domain reads DGGITQSPKYLFRKEGQNVTLSCEQNLNHDAMYWYRQDPGQGLRLIYYSQIVNDFQKGDIAEGYSVSREKKESFPLTVTSAQKNPTAFYLCASSEGQLTGELFFGEGSRLTVL.

The DNA of the CDR3 is TGCGCCAGCAGCCCCCTATCGGGGGACGGCTACGAGCAGTACTTC. Translation: CASSPLSGDGYEQYF. V usage is TRBV5-1 and J usage is TRBJ2-7; weak D call: TRBD2 (6 bases). CDR3 size: 15 residues. V was shortened by 4 bases and J by 3 bases, with 17 bases between the two germline ends. The V gene's germline CDR1 is SGHRS and CDR2 YFSETQ.

The genes are TRBV19 and TRBJ1-2, with 9 bases aligning to TRBD1. The V segment lost 5 bases and the J segment 4 bases; nucleotides outside the gene matches: 5. The CDR3 has 14 amino acids. Per germline, CDR1 LNHDA and CDR2 SQIVND (reference sequence). The CDR3 DNA follows: TGTGCCAGTAGTGATCCGGGACAGGGCTATGGCTACACCTTC. The encoded protein is CASSDPGQGYGYTF.

This chain connects TRBV29-1 to TRBJ2-4; 8 bases are shared with TRBD1. Looked up from germline, CDR1 is SQVTM and CDR2 is ANQGSEA. The CDR3 is 13 amino acids. Unmatched junction bases numbered 7, after V lost 2 bases and J lost 10 bases. The CDR3 protein is CSVEPGTGQIQYF. The CDR3 DNA reads TGCAGCGTTGAACCGGGGACAGGCCAGATTCAGTACTTC.

CDR3 DNA: TGCAGCGTTGTGGCGGGAGGGCCAGGCGGGGAGCTGTTTTTT. This codes for CSVVAGGPGGELFF. This rearrangement joins TRBV29-1 to TRBJ2-2; TRBD2 matches 9 bases. The CDR3 extends over 14 amino acids. The germline V gene has CDR1 SQVTM and CDR2 ANQGSEA. V gave up 4 bases and J gave up 7 bases; unmatched junction bases: 7.

The rearrangement joins TRBV7-9 to TRBJ1-1, with 8 bases identical to TRBD1. The CDR3 covers 15 residues. J gave up 6 bases and V 3 bases, and 9 bases lay outside the gene matches. Germline CDR1 reads SEHNR; CDR2 reads FQNEAQ (reference sequence). The CDR3 nucleotides read TGTGCCAGCAGCTTGGACAGGGTACGAACCTCTGAAGCTTTCTTT. Encoded protein: CASSLDRVRTSEAFF.

This clone was observed a few times. The V and J genes are TRBV30 and TRBJ2-1; possibly TRBD2 for D (5 bases). The CDR3 totals 13 residues. CDR1 and CDR2 (germline): GTSNPN, SVGIG (reference sequence). Trimming left V 8 bases short and J 4 bases short, with 15 bases between. The DNA for the CDR3 is TGTGCCCACAATTCCGGGGAATACAATGAGCAGTTCTTC. It is translated as CAHNSGEYNEQFF.

Notes on this clone: This sample includes further DNA sequences coding for the same CDR3. The rearrangement links TRBV20-1 to TRBJ1-2; D remains unclear. Germline CDR1 and CDR2: DFQATT and SNEGSKA (reference sequence). V shed 3 bases and J shed 8 bases, with 10 bases lying between them. The CDR3 is made up of 11 amino acids. CDR3 sequence (DNA): TGCAGTGCTAGGCGCGCTGAGGGCTACACCTTC. It encodes CSARRAEGYTF.

J is TRBJ2-1 and V is TRBV27; D is undetermined. The V end was cut by 5 bases, the J end by 8 bases, with 22 bases between. CDR3 length: 16 amino acids. The germline gives CDR1 MNHEY, CDR2 SMNVEV (reference sequence). The CDR3 bases are TGTGCCAGCAGTCTCCATTCTTCGGTCGGTAATTATGAGCAGTTCTTC. Protein sequence: CASSLHSSVGNYEQFF.